The clone carrying this T cell receptor beta chain was counted a few times. These data are taken from a study of blood T cell repertoires in COVID-19. Study overall: Specimens from acute and convalescent COVID-19 originated in the United States, Italy and Spain. The analysed material was cDNA or gDNA that came from T cells, B-cell-depleted T cells, or PBMCs.

As handled by the study authors: The authors estimated nucleated cell counts from reference gene primer amplification. Sequenced by immunoSEQ multiplex PCR; TCRdb stores in-frame clones only, minus some. That table is the source of V, J and clone size, and D and trimming were worked out from the DNA. The sample lists under 80,000 clones; 76% were seen once. Seattle participants joined during active infection and were tracked over time. Trimming cost V 4 bases and J 3 bases, with 10 bases left between them. Germline values: CDR1 SEHNR, CDR2 FQNEAQ (reference sequence). The CDR3 contains 14 residues. The sequenced sample was peripheral blood. The sequence came from a man aged 60 to 69 with COVID-19, enrolled during active disease. The chain combines TRBV7-9 with TRBJ1-3; tentative D call: TRBD1 (5 bases). In DNA form, the CDR3 reads TGTGCCAGCAGCTCCAGGGCAGGTGGAAACACCATATATTTT. Protein: CASSSRAGGNTIYF.